Listed below are T cell receptor beta chains from one sample, sequenced in a study of regulatory T cells in long-lasting Graves disease. TCRdb used MiXCR to reprocess the multiplex PCR reads, holding one entry per CDR3 protein. The sample records more than 650,000 distinct CDR3 sequences, 25% to 35% being singletons. The source was peripheral blood mononuclear cells (PBMCs), collected when the disease was refractory, from a patient treated with antithyroid drugs. These receptors were obtained from a female donor with Graves disease. Both conserved end residues are trimmed from each CDR3. The D gene is left open where the match is weak.

cdr3_aa d_call j_call v_call
ASTRDLEETQY - TRBJ2-5 TRBV9
LGGGGTTEAF - TRBJ1-1 TRBV29-1
ASSLKGVYGYT - TRBJ1-2 TRBV7-3
ASSESGGANVLT - TRBJ2-6 TRBV6-1
ASSLNGIGGQPQH - TRBJ1-5 TRBV12-3/TRBV12-4
ASSPGLAGTYEQY TRBD2 TRBJ2-7 TRBV11-2
ASKRGTPRETQY - TRBJ2-5 TRBV13
SATRGGRGYT - TRBJ1-2 TRBV20-1
ASSPGRPSMNTEAF - TRBJ1-1 TRBV12-3/TRBV12-4
ASSESVGDSYNSPLH - TRBJ1-6 TRBV10-2
ASSYVGRWGTEAF - TRBJ1-1 TRBV6-5
SVDTSGSEQY TRBD2 TRBJ2-7 TRBV29-1
ASSLTLGFGGADGYT - TRBJ1-2 TRBV12-3/TRBV12-4
ASSFRGHSTGANVLT TRBD1 TRBJ2-6 TRBV7-3
ASSLEVGRGRVYNYGYT TRBD1 TRBJ1-2 TRBV7-2
ASSQMWIGTEAF - TRBJ1-1 TRBV11-2
ASRLGQLTEAF - TRBJ1-1 TRBV5-1
SVDQGYETQY - TRBJ2-5 TRBV29-1
ASSPLQGLAGE TRBD2 TRBJ2-1 TRBV27
ASSRGLAGISSYNEQF TRBD2 TRBJ2-1 TRBV5-1
ASSPMGSGETQY - TRBJ2-5 TRBV18
ASSLARPAGVYEQY - TRBJ2-7 TRBV12-3/TRBV12-4
SVKNGVNNQPQH - TRBJ1-5 TRBV29-1
ASSSETGISTEAF TRBD1 TRBJ1-1 TRBV7-3
ASSFSRGGISEQY - TRBJ2-7 TRBV12-3/TRBV12-4
ASSLETPNTGELF - TRBJ2-2 TRBV5-1
ASTSNWDGGAYEQY - TRBJ2-7 TRBV6-1
ASSPWVIQETQY - TRBJ2-5 TRBV12-3/TRBV12-4
SARIGISDNSPLH - TRBJ1-6 TRBV20-1
ASSLGTSGGGETQY TRBD2 TRBJ2-5 TRBV11-2
AISARDGRWDTEAF - TRBJ1-1 TRBV10-3
ASSTTQGKQQY - TRBJ2-7 TRBV6-2/TRBV6-3
ASSEGLANTEAF - TRBJ1-1 TRBV5-1
ASSPRDRGPAF TRBD1 TRBJ1-1 TRBV12-3/TRBV12-4
APQGGGRYEQY - TRBJ2-7 TRBV24-1
ASSPGGNSGNTIY - TRBJ1-3 TRBV5-1
ASSILAARSYGYT - TRBJ1-2 TRBV19
SIDGIVNTEAF - TRBJ1-1 TRBV20-1
ASSLDTNSPLH - TRBJ1-6 TRBV19
ASSVGETRTYEQY - TRBJ2-7 TRBV2
SARDVVAANTGELF - TRBJ2-2 TRBV20-1
SAEDRDYYEQY TRBD1 TRBJ2-7 TRBV29-1
ASSPGQVLNEKLF TRBD1 TRBJ1-4 TRBV12-3/TRBV12-4
ASSLVGLRISNEQY - TRBJ2-7 TRBV11-1
ASSLGPRGGTEAF - TRBJ1-1 TRBV7-6
ASSYGSGALTEAF - TRBJ1-1 TRBV7-6
ASSLGGGSNTEAF - TRBJ1-1 TRBV12-3/TRBV12-4
SAGGQGSSTGQY TRBD1 TRBJ2-7 TRBV20-1
ANNQGQANYGYT TRBD1 TRBJ1-2 TRBV12-3/TRBV12-4
ASRSQGYSNQPQH - TRBJ1-5 TRBV28
ASSYRVPNTGELF - TRBJ2-2 TRBV12-3/TRBV12-4
ASSQRSYEQY - TRBJ2-7 TRBV3-1
ASSPNRGNQPQH TRBD1 TRBJ1-5 TRBV27
SVSNRRVNTEAF - TRBJ1-1 TRBV29-1
ASGTGPPYEQY TRBD1 TRBJ2-7 TRBV28
AWSLAVDQPQH - TRBJ1-5 TRBV30
ASSLEGTGDEKLF TRBD1 TRBJ1-4 TRBV12-3/TRBV12-4
ASSLAFGGAQGQPQH - TRBJ1-5 TRBV28
SARGRYPYEQY - TRBJ2-7 TRBV20-1